The next 10 T cell receptor beta chains were all read from a single sample in a study of cytomegalovirus exposure and HLA in healthy donors. In the PCR, 60 Vbeta and 13 Jbeta primers were used. Sequencing used immunoSEQ multiplex PCR; TCRdb keeps in-frame clones, though not all of them. The sample consists of about 230,000 clones, roughly 84% of them appearing once. Source material: PBMCs. These receptors came from a human donor in good health.

The chain employs TRBV18 and TRBJ2-2; tentative D call: TRBD1 (6 bases). Trimming took off 3 bases at V and 7 bases at J, with 15 bases between the two ends. The CDR3 length is 15 residues. Germline V gives CDR1 KGHSH, CDR2 LQKENI. CDR3 residues: CASSPQRLDSGELFF. In nucleotides, the CDR3 is TGTGCCAGCTCACCTCAAAGATTGGACAGCGGGGAGCTGTTTTTT.

The V gene is TRBV5-4, the J gene TRBJ1-4, with TRBD1 matching over 8 bases. The CDR3 contains 13 residues. V lost 5 bases, J lost 5 bases, and 2 bases stayed unmatched. Germline assignment: CDR1 SGHNT and CDR2 YYREEE (reference sequence). CDR3 region: CASRDRANEKLFF. CDR3 DNA: TGTGCCAGCAGGGACAGGGCCAATGAAAAACTGTTTTTT.

The V and J genes are TRBV5-4 and TRBJ2-3; 11 positions agree with TRBD2. V lost 0 bases, J lost 6 bases, and 12 bases stayed unmatched. The germline V gene has CDR1 SGHNT and CDR2 YYREEE (reference sequence). The CDR3 totals 18 residues. CDR3 residues: CASSLAPVLAGGRDTQYF. Here the CDR3 DNA reads TGTGCCAGCAGCTTGGCCCCAGTTCTAGCGGGAGGCCGGGATACGCAGTATTTT.

V gene TRBV9 combines with J gene TRBJ2-3; a possible D gene is TRBD2 (6 bases). The length of the CDR3 is 13 residues. The V gene's germline CDR1 is SGDLS and CDR2 YYNGEE. The germline V and J ends were trimmed by 4 bases and 4 bases, with 10 bases remaining between them. In DNA, the CDR3 is TGTGCCAGCAGCCCCCGACTAGCAGATACGCAGTATTTT. This codes for CASSPRLADTQYF.

V is TRBV19 and J is TRBJ1-5; a possible D gene is TRBD1 (6 bases). The V and J ends lost 2 bases and 4 bases respectively, with 15 bases between them. The CDR3 totals 16 residues. Germline CDR1 and CDR2: LNHDA and SQIVND (reference sequence). The CDR3 nucleotides are TGTGCCAGTAGTATAACAGGGTTAGGTTGGAATCAGCCCCAGCATTTT. Translating gives CASSITGLGWNQPQHF.

The chain combines TRBV19 with TRBJ2-1; a possible D gene is TRBD1 (5 bases). Per the germline V gene, CDR1 is LNHDA and CDR2 is SQIVND (reference sequence). V was trimmed by 3 bases and J by 2 bases, leaving 23 bases between them. CDR3 size: 19 residues. The CDR3 DNA reads as TGTGCCAGTAGTATTGATCGCCAGGGCCCTCTGGTGCCCTACAATGAGCAGTTCTTC. This translates into CASSIDRQGPLVPYNEQFF.

The rearrangement links TRBV15 to TRBJ2-7; TRBD1 matches at 7 bases. CDR3 length equals 14 residues. The V gene's germline CDR1 is LNHNV and CDR2 YYDKDF (reference sequence). With 0 bases clipped from V and 4 bases from J, the junction kept 3 bases outside the gene matches. CDR3 DNA sequence: TGTGCCACCAGCAGAGAGAAGGGGGCTTACGAGCAGTACTTC. Its translation is CATSREKGAYEQYF.

The chain carries TRBV14 and TRBJ2-7, with TRBD2 matching over 11 bases. Trimming removed 8 bases from V and 4 bases from J; junction bases left unmatched: 10. The CDR3 spans 15 residues. Per germline, CDR1 SGHDN and CDR2 FVKESK. The CDR3 nucleotides read TGTGCCAGCGGGAATCCTAGCGGGAGGATTTACGAGCAGTACTTC. Its protein is CASGNPSGRIYEQYF.

This chain links TRBV11-1 with TRBJ1-1, with D perhaps TRBD1 (5 bases). Germline V lookup: CDR1 SGHAT, CDR2 FQDESV (reference sequence). V lost 5 bases to trimming and J lost 8 bases, with 15 bases between them. This CDR3 is built from 13 residues. Here the CDR3 DNA reads TGTGCCAGCAGCCTGGGACTGGGTATCGAAGCTTTCTTT. Its translation is CASSLGLGIEAFF. Supplemented by reference TRBV11-1 and TRBJ1-1, the full variable domain reads EAEVAQSPRYKITEKSQAVAFWCDPISGHATLYWYRQILGQGPELLVQFQDESVVDDSQLPKDRFSAERLKGVDSTLKIQPAELGDSAMYLCASSLGLGIEAFFGQGTRLTVV.

The chain joins TRBV5-4 to TRBJ1-2; TRBD1 might be the D (5 bases). Germline values: CDR1 SGHNT, CDR2 YYREEE (reference sequence). The ends were cut back, 4 bases at V and 2 bases at J, with 15 bases in the middle. The CDR3 sequence is 15 residues long. CDR3 coding DNA: TGTGCCAGCAGCCTACGCGGGGCTGGAAACTATGGCTACACCTTC. Protein sequence: CASSLRGAGNYGYTF.